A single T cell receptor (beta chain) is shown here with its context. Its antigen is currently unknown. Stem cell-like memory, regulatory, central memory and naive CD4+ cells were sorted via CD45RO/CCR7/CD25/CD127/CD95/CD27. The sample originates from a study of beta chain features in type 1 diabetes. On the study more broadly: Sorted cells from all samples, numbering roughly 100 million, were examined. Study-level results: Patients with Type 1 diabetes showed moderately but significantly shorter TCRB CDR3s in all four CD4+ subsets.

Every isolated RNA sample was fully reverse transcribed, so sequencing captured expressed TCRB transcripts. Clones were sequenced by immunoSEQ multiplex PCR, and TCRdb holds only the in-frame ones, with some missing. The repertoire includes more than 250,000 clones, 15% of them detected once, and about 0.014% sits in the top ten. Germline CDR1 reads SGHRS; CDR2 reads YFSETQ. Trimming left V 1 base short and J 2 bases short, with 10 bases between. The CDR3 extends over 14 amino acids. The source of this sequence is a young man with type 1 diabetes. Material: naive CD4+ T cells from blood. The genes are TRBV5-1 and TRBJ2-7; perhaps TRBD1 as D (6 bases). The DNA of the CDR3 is TGCGCCAGCAGCTTGACGACAGGCCCCTACGAGCAGTACTTC. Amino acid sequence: CASSLTTGPYEQYF.